This note documents a single T cell receptor beta chain sequence. Its target is not known. The record originates from a study of vaccination effects on CD4 cells after COVID-19. Sequencing used immunoSEQ multiplex PCR; TCRdb keeps in-frame clones, though not all of them. The table has tens of thousands of clones, 79% seen once. Study findings and constraints: Pronounced clonal contraction occurred in clones induced by infection and by vaccine late after vaccination.

Under the ViraFEST assay, PBMC were stimulated with viral peptide pools so that antigen-specific CD4+ T cells expanded. Sequencing was performed afterwards. Between days 10 and 11 of culture, CD4+ T cells were separated out. Each vaccine recipient was nucleocapsid antibody negative and had no prior SARS-CoV-2 infection. The culture medium for around 2 million PBMC per well included about 9.2 IU/ml IL-2 and about 9.9 ug/ml peptides. Half-medium exchanges with IL-2 medium took place on days 3 and 7. Trimming removed 2 bases from V and 7 bases from J, with 15 bases in between. The CDR3 length is 14 residues. CDR1 is GTSNPN, CDR2 SVGIG, per germline (reference sequence).

The genes are TRBV30 and TRBJ1-5; no firm D call. This material consisted of CD4+ T cells from PBMCs cultured with HCoV-OC43 spike peptides, taken before COVID-19 vaccination. Subset: HCoV-OC43 spike overlapping peptide pool stimulation. The receptor comes from a human donor who received a COVID-19 vaccine. CDR3 bases: TGTGCCTGGAGTATCGACCCGGGGAGACAGCCCCAGCATTTT. It translates to CAWSIDPGRQPQHF.